This T cell receptor (beta chain) derives from a study of tumor and adjacent non-tumor tissue in lung cancer. CDR3 length equals 15 residues. Trimming stripped 8 bases from V and 8 bases from J, with 21 bases between. The V gene's germline CDR1 is MNHNS and CDR2 SASEGT. TCRbeta libraries were built with three rounds of nested PCR, modified from ARM-PCR. TCRdb fed the multiplex PCR reads into MiXCR, producing one record per CDR3 protein. The sample records about 200,000 distinct CDR3 sequences, approximately 74% being singletons. RNA was extracted from bulk tissue without any cell sorting. As for this clonotype: This may be a read error: a much more frequent sequence differs by one nucleotide.

The clonotype comes from a man in his fifties or sixties with non-small cell lung cancer. The gene calls are TRBV6-1 and TRBJ1-4; TRBD1 is a possible D gene (5 bases). Sequencing input: lung tumor tissue. CDR3 protein: CASGTIGAGCEKLFF. The CDR3, as DNA: TGTGCCAGCGGAACGATAGGGGCAGGATGCGAAAAACTGTTTTTT.